A selection of T cell receptor beta chains follows, all from one sample in a study of Tregs in tolerant kidney transplant recipients. Which antigens these TCRs recognize remains unknown. Profiling relied on immunoSEQ multiplex PCR, and the TCRdb table lists in-frame clones only, not all of them. The profile shows about 1,800 clones, roughly 68% of them singletons. Input material: CD8+ T cells from blood cultured with allogeneic cells. Receptors originate from a human donor in good health. The CDR3 runs from the conserved cysteine through the conserved F or W. Fields, in order: V gene, J gene, D gene, clone size, CDR3 DNA, CDR3 protein. D genes are given only for firm matches. The size of a clone is reported for some rows only, either as once, few or many, or as a class for expanded clones.

TRBV5-4	TRBJ2-5	.	.	TGTGCCATCTCCCGGGACGTTCAAGAGACCCAGTACTTC	CAISRDVQETQYF
TRBV9	TRBJ2-6	.	.	TGTGCCAGCAGTGCCAGGCCCTCTGGGGCCAACGTCCTGACTTTC	CASSARPSGANVLTF
TRBV25-1	TRBJ2-2	.	.	TGTGCCAGCACCGACAGGTTTAGGGAGAACACCGGGGAGCTGTTTTTT	CASTDRFRENTGELFF
TRBV9	TRBJ2-1	.	.	TGTGCCAGCAGCGTAGAAACATACAATGAGCAGTTCTTC	CASSVETYNEQFF
TRBV6-5	TRBJ2-7	TRBD1	.	TGTGCCAGCAGTTACTACAGGGGATCCTACGAGCAGTACTTC	CASSYYRGSYEQYF
TRBV6-5	TRBJ1-4	TRBD1	.	TGTGCCAGCAGTTCGCAGGGGGCGCTTTTTGAAAAACTGTTTTTT	CASSSQGALFEKLFF
TRBV7-4	TRBJ2-7	.	.	TGTGCCAGCAGCTTAGAGATAGCGGCGTTTTACGAGCAGTACTTC	CASSLEIAAFYEQYF
TRBV13	TRBJ2-5	.	few	TGTGCCAGCAGCTTACGGCGTGTATATGAGACCCAGTACTTC	CASSLRRVYETQYF
TRBV6-6	TRBJ2-3	TRBD1	.	TGTGCCAGCAGTTACCGGGACAGTAGCACAGATACGCAGTATTTT	CASSYRDSSTDTQYF
TRBV29-1	TRBJ2-3	.	.	TGCAGCGTTGAAGATCGGGCGCGTACCACAGATACGCAGTATTTT	CSVEDRARTTDTQYF
TRBV7-8	TRBJ1-2	.	.	TGTGCCAGCAGCTTAGTTTCGGGTAGTGGCTACACCTTC	CASSLVSGSGYTF
TRBV5-8	TRBJ1-2	.	.	TGTGCCAGCAGCTTGACAGATAACTATGGCTACACCTTC	CASSLTDNYGYTF
TRBV9	TRBJ2-1	TRBD1	.	TGTGCCAGCAGCCCTCAGGGGGAGACAGGGACCTACAATGAGCAGTTCTTC	CASSPQGETGTYNEQFF
TRBV13	TRBJ2-3	.	few	TGTGCCAGCAGCTTAGGGACAGATACGCAGTATTTT	CASSLGTDTQYF
TRBV19	TRBJ2-1	.	.	TGTGCCAGTAGTATAGGGTCGGGAGACCACAATGAGCAGTTCTTC	CASSIGSGDHNEQFF
TRBV4-1	TRBJ1-2	TRBD1	once	TGCGCCAGCAGCCAAGTTCAGGGGGAAATATATGGCTACACCTTC	CASSQVQGEIYGYTF
TRBV29-1	TRBJ2-7	.	.	TGCAGCGTTGAAGGGTCAGGGGGCGCTTTGGGACTAGCTTCGTACGAGCAGTACTTC	CSVEGSGGALGLASYEQYF
TRBV27	TRBJ1-5	.	.	TGTGCCAGCAGTTTGATGGGGAATCAGCCCCAGCATTTT	CASSLMGNQPQHF
TRBV7-6	TRBJ1-4	.	few	TGTGCCAGCAGCTTAGTGTGGGACGACGAAAAACTGTTTTTT	CASSLVWDDEKLFF
TRBV29-1	TRBJ2-1	.	few	TGCAGCGTTGAAGAGGATCGAACGGACAATGAGCAGTTCTTC	CSVEEDRTDNEQFF
TRBV15	TRBJ2-5	TRBD1	.	TGTGCCACCAGCAGCACGGCAGGGGGCTCGGAGACCCAGTACTTC	CATSSTAGGSETQYF
TRBV27	TRBJ1-1	.	once	TGTGCCAGCAGTTTATTCGGGGGGAGGACTGAAGCTTTCTTT	CASSLFGGRTEAFF
TRBV27	TRBJ1-1	.	few	TGTGCCAGCAGTTTGGGGGGCGCGACTGAAGCTTTCTTT	CASSLGGATEAFF
TRBV7-7	TRBJ1-1	.	.	TGTGCCAGCAGCCTGACCCAGAACACTGAAGCTTTCTTT	CASSLTQNTEAFF
TRBV11-2	TRBJ2-3	TRBD1	.	TGTGCCAGCAGGGACAGGAGGACAGATACGCAGTATTTT	CASRDRRTDTQYF
TRBV6-1	TRBJ2-7	.	.	TGTGCCAGCAGTGCCGGTCCAGGGATCTACGAGCAGTACTTC	CASSAGPGIYEQYF
TRBV7-3	TRBJ2-3	.	few	TGTGCCAGCAGCTTAATCGGGGGTACAGATACGCAGTATTTT	CASSLIGGTDTQYF
TRBV27	TRBJ2-7	.	.	TGTGCGTTTAAAAGGGGCGAGCAGTACTTC	CAFKRGEQYF
TRBV27	TRBJ2-7	.	.	TGTGCCAGCAGCCAACTAGGGGACAAGGGTTACGAGCAGTACTTC	CASSQLGDKGYEQYF
TRBV2	TRBJ2-7	.	.	TGTGCCAGCAGTCAGGACAGCAGCTCCTACGAGCAGTACTTC	CASSQDSSSYEQYF
TRBV27	TRBJ2-1	.	.	TGTGCCAGCAGCCAACTCGGCCCCTACAATGAGCAGTTCTTC	CASSQLGPYNEQFF